What follows are 10 T cell receptor beta chains derived from one specimen sequenced in a study of shared clonotypes between healthy human individuals. Selected positively for CCR7 and CD45RO-negative, naive CD8 cells excluded terminally differentiated effector memory CD45RA+ cells. Clones were sequenced by immunoSEQ multiplex PCR, and TCRdb holds only the in-frame ones, with some missing. The sample carries around 1.9 million clones, roughly 93% recorded once. Material: naive CD8+ T cells from PBMCs. Every receptor here comes from a man between 18 and 35 years old in good health. Some clones in this sample may be carry-over from other donors' samples.

This chain joins TRBV2 and TRBJ1-2; D might be TRBD1 (5 bases). Germline V gene lookup returns CDR1 SNHLY and CDR2 FYNNEI. Trimming removed 7 bases from V and 2 bases from J, with 29 bases in between. This CDR3 is built from 19 residues. The DNA for the CDR3 is TGTGCCAGCACCCTAGGGGAAGTGCAGACTGATGTGACCAACTATGGCTACACCTTC. It specifies CASTLGEVQTDVTNYGYTF.

This clone was observed a single time. The genes are TRBV27 and TRBJ2-3, with D perhaps matching TRBD2 (6 bases). The CDR3 totals 15 residues. V shed 6 bases and J shed 1 base, with 14 bases lying between them. Germline CDR1 and CDR2: MNHEY and SMNVEV (reference sequence). In nucleotides, the CDR3 is TGTGCCAGCAGAGTCGGGACTTTCGGCACAGATACGCAGTATTTT. Its translation is CASRVGTFGTDTQYF.

This chain links TRBV11-2 with TRBJ2-1; D call uncertain. This CDR3 has 15 residues. Germline loops: CDR1 SGHAT, CDR2 FQNNGV. V was shortened by 5 bases and J by 5 bases, with 16 bases between the two germline ends. CDR3 sequence: CASSVTVRNNNEQFF. Written as DNA, the CDR3 is TGTGCCAGCAGCGTGACTGTCCGGAATAACAATGAGCAGTTCTTC.

This chain links TRBV7-2 with TRBJ2-3, with 7 bases matching TRBD2. The CDR3 runs 14 residues. Germline-derived CDR1 and CDR2 are SGHTA and FQGNSA. J gave up 2 bases and V 3 bases, and 2 bases lay outside the gene matches. The CDR3 sequence: CASSFLAVTDTQYF. The CDR3 DNA follows: TGTGCCAGCAGCTTCCTAGCGGTCACAGATACGCAGTATTTT.

The chain recombines TRBV2 with TRBJ1-1; no firm D call. The V end lost 6 bases, the J end lost 2 bases, and 10 bases lay between the germline ends. CDR3 length: 13 residues. Per germline, CDR1 SNHLY and CDR2 FYNNEI. DNA of the CDR3: TGTGCCAGCAGGCCGGGCCCCAACACTGAAGCTTTCTTT. Translated: CASRPGPNTEAFF.

The rearrangement uses TRBV11-2 and TRBJ2-7; TRBD1 matches 10 bases. The CDR3 is 15 residues long. Germline CDR1 reads SGHAT; CDR2 reads FQNNGV. The V segment lost 4 bases and the J segment 3 bases; nucleotides outside the gene matches: 6. This chain's CDR3 is CASSSSGTGDYEQYF. CDR3 bases: TGTGCCAGCAGCTCTTCCGGGACAGGGGACTACGAGCAGTACTTC.

The chain employs TRBV5-4 and TRBJ2-7; D remains ambiguous. V lost 0 bases and J lost 3, with 10 bases in between. There are 14 residues in the CDR3. Germline V gives CDR1 SGHNT, CDR2 YYREEE (reference sequence). The CDR3 DNA reads as TGTGCCAGCAGCTTGGGGGGATCCCACTACGAGCAGTACTTC. Residues: CASSLGGSHYEQYF.

The chain couples TRBV7-9 to TRBJ2-7, with D perhaps TRBD2 (5 bases). Trimming removed 1 base at V and 3 bases at J, with 10 bases between. The CDR3 runs to 14 residues. Germline assignment: CDR1 SEHNR and CDR2 FQNEAQ (reference sequence). DNA of the CDR3: TGTGCCAGCAGCTTAGGAGGGATAAACTACGAGCAGTACTTC. This gives the protein CASSLGGINYEQYF.

J is TRBJ2-4 and V is TRBV7-2; 10 bases fit TRBD2. Germline V gives CDR1 SGHTA, CDR2 FQGNSA. V was clipped by 4 bases and J by 7 bases; unmatched bases: 13. This CDR3 contains 17 residues. The CDR3 reads CASSSSFLAGEVNIQYF. The CDR3 region has the DNA TGTGCCAGCAGCTCCAGTTTTCTAGCGGGAGAAGTGAACATTCAGTACTTC.

The gene calls are TRBV29-1 and TRBJ1-4; D gene unclear. The CDR3 extends over 16 amino acids. The V end lost 4 bases, the J end lost 3 bases, and 18 bases lay between the germline ends. Germline V gene data show CDR1 as SQVTM and CDR2 as ANQGSEA. The DNA for the CDR3 is TGCAGCGTTGGTCCAACCCCGGGCGGAGCTAATGAAAAACTGTTTTTT. This translates into CSVGPTPGGANEKLFF.